This T cell receptor beta chain was recorded in a study of blood T cell repertoires in COVID-19. This clone has more than one count but fewer than ten. Germline CDR1 MNHEY, CDR2 SMNVEV (reference sequence). This CDR3 comprises 15 residues. The ends lost 2 bases at V and 0 bases at J; junction bases unmatched: 1. Using immunoSEQ multiplex PCR, the repertoire was profiled, and TCRdb retains in-frame clones only, with some absent. The repertoire holds about 350,000 clones, with about 92% as singletons. This TCR derives from an older woman with COVID-19, enrolled during active disease. Sequences were obtained from peripheral blood. The chain couples TRBV27 to TRBJ1-3; 7 bases agree with TRBD1. The chain's CDR3 is CASSLEGASGNTIYF. In DNA form, the CDR3 reads TGTGCCAGCAGTTTAGAGGGGGCCTCTGGAAACACCATATATTTT.